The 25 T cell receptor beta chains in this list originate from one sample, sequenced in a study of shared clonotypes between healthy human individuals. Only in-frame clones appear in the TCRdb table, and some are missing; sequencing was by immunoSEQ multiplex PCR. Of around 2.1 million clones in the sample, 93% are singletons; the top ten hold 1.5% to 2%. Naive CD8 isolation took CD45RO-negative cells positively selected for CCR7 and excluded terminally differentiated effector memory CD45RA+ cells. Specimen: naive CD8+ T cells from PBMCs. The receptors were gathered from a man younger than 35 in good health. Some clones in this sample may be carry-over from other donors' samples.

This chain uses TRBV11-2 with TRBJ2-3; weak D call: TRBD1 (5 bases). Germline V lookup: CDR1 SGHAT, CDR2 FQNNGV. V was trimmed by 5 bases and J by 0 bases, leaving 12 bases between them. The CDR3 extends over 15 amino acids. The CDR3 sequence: CASSGQGSSTDTQYF. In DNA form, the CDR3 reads TGTGCCAGCAGCGGCCAGGGTTCGAGCACAGATACGCAGTATTTT.

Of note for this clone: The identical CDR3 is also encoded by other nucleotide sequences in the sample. The DNA for the CDR3 is TGCAGCGCCCGAGGGTCCTACGAGCAGTACTTC. The encoded protein is CSARGSYEQYF. V is TRBV29-1 and J is TRBJ2-7; D is perhaps TRBD2 (5 bases). This CDR3 is 11 amino acids long. Trimming left V 7 bases short and J 1 base short, with 8 bases between. The germline V gene encodes CDR1 SQVTM and CDR2 ANQGSEA.

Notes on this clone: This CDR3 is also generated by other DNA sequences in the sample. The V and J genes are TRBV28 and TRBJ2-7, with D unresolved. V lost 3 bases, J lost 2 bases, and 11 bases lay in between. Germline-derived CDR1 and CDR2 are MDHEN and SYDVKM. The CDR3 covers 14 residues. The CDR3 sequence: CASSFLGQAYEQYF. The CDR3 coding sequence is TGTGCCAGCAGTTTTTTAGGGCAGGCCTACGAGCAGTACTTC.

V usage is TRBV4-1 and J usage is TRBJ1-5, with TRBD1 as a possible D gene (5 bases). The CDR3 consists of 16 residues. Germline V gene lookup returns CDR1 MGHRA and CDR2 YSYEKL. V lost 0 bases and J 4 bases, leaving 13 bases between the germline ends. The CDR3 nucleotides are TGCGCCAGCAGCCAAGATAGGGACGGTTTAAATCAGCCCCAGCATTTT. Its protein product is CASSQDRDGLNQPQHF.

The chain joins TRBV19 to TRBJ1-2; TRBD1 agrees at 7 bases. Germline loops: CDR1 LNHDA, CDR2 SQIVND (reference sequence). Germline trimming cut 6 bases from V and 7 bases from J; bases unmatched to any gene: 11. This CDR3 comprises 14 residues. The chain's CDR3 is CASSPDRDEVGYTF. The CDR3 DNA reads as TGTGCCAGTAGCCCAGACAGGGACGAAGTTGGCTACACCTTC.

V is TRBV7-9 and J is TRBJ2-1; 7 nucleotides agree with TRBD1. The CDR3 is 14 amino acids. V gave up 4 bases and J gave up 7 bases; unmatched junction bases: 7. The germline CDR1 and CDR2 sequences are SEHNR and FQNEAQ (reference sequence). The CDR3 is CASSSTGFENEQFF. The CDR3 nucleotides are TGTGCCAGCAGCTCGACAGGGTTTGAGAATGAGCAGTTCTTC. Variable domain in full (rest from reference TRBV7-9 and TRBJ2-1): DTGVSQNPRHKITKRGQNVTFRCDPISEHNRLYWYRQTLGQGPEFLTYFQNEAQLEKSRLLSDRFSAERPKGSFSTLEIQRTEQGDSAMYLCASSSTGFENEQFFGPGTRLTVL.

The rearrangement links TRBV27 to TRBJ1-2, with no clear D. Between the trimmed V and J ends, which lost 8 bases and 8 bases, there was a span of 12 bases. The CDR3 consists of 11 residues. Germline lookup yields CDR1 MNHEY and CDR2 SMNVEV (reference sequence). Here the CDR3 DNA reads TGTGCCAGCTGGGATGCTGGCGGCTACACCTTC. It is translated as CASWDAGGYTF.

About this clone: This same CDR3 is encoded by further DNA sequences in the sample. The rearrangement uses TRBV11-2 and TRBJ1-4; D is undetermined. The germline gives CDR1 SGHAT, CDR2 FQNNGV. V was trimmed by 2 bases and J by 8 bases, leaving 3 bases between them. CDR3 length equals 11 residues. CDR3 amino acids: CASSLTEKLFF. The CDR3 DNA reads TGTGCCAGCAGCTTAACCGAAAAACTGTTTTTT.

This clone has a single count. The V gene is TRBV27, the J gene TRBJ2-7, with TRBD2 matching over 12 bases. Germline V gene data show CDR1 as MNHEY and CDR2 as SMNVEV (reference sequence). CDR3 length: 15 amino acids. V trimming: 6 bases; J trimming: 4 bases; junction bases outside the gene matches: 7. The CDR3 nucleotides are TGTGCCAGCAGCCCTAGCGGGAGGGCCGGGTACGAGCAGTACTTC. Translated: CASSPSGRAGYEQYF.

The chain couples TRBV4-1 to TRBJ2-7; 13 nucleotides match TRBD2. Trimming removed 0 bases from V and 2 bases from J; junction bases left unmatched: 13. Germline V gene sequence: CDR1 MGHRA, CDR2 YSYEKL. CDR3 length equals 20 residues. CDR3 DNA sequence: TGCGCCAGCAGCCAAGATCGTCGACAGGGTGGACTAGCGGGAGCCTACGAGCAGTACTTC. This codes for CASSQDRRQGGLAGAYEQYF.

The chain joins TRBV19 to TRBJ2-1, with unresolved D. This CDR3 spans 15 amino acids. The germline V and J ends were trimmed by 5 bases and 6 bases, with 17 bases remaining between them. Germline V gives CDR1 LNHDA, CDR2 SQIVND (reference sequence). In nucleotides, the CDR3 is TGTGCCAGTAGTCCTGTGGTTGGATCGGGCAATGAGCAGTTCTTC. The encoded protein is CASSPVVGSGNEQFF.

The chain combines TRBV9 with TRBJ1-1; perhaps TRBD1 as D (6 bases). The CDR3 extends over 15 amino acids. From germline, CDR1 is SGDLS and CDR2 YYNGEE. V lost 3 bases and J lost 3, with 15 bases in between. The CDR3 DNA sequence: TGTGCCAGCAGCGCGCGGACAGTGGACTACACTGAAGCTTTCTTT. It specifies CASSARTVDYTEAFF.

CDR3 DNA: TGTGCCAGCACCACCGACTCCGGACAGGGGAGAGGGGAGCTGTTTTTT. The encoded protein is CASTTDSGQGRGELFF. The chain recombines TRBV7-9 with TRBJ2-2, with 9 bases identical to TRBD1. V lost 7 bases to trimming and J lost 8 bases; unmatched junction nucleotides: 14. This CDR3 contains 16 residues. Germline V gene data show CDR1 as SEHNR and CDR2 as FQNEAQ (reference sequence).

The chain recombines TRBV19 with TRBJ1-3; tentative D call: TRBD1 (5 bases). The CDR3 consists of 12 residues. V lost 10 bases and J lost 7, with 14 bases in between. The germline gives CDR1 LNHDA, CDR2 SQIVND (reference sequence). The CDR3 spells CATAPGGNTIYF. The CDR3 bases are TGTGCCACCGCGCCCGGGGGGAACACCATATATTTT.

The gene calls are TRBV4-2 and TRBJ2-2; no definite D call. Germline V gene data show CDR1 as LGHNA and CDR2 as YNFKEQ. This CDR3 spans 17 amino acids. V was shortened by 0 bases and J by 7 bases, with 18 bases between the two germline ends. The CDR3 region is CASSQDGVLARVGELFF. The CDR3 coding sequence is TGTGCCAGCAGCCAAGATGGGGTTTTAGCAAGAGTCGGGGAGCTGTTTTTT.

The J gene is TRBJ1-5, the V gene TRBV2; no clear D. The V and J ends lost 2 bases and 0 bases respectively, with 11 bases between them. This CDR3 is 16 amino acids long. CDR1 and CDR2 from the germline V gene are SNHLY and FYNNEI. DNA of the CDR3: TGTGCCAGCAGTGAAATTCTGACCCTTAGCAATCAGCCCCAGCATTTT. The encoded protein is CASSEILTLSNQPQHF.

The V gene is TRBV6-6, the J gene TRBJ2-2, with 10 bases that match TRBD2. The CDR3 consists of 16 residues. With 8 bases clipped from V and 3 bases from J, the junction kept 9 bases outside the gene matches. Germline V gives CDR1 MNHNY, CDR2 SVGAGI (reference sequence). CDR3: CASGRSGRVYTGELFF. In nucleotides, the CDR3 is TGTGCCAGCGGGAGAAGCGGGAGGGTCTACACCGGGGAGCTGTTTTTT.

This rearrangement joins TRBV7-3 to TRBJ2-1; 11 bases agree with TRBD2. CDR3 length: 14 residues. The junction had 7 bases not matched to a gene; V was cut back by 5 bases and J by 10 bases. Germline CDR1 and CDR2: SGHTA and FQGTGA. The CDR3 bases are TGTGCCAGCAGCCCGGGGACTAGCGGTCTAGAGCAGTTCTTC. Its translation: CASSPGTSGLEQFF.

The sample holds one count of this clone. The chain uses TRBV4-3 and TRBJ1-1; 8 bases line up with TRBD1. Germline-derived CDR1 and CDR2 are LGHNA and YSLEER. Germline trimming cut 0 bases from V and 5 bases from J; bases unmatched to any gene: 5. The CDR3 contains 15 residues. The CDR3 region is CASSQDRGRWTEAFF. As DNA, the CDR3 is TGCGCCAGCAGCCAAGACAGGGGGCGATGGACTGAAGCTTTCTTT.

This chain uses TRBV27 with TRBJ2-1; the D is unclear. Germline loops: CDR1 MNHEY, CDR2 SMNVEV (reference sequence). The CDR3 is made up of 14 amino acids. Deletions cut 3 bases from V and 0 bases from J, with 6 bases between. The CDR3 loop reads CASSFGVSYNEQFF. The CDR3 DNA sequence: TGTGCCAGCAGTTTTGGGGTCTCCTACAATGAGCAGTTCTTC.

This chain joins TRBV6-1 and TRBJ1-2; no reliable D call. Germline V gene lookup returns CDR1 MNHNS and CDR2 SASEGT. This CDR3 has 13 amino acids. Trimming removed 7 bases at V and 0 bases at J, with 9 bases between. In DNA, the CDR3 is TGTGCCAGCACTGTTCGAACTAACTATGGCTACACCTTC. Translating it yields CASTVRTNYGYTF.

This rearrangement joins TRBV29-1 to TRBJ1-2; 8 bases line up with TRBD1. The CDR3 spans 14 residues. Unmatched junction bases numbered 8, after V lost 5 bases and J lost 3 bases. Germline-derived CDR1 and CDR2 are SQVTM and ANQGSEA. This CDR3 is CSVSGTGAYYGYTF. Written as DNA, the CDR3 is TGCAGCGTTTCCGGGACAGGAGCTTACTATGGCTACACCTTC.

CDR3 bases: TGCAGCGTCCGAGGGGCCAACACAGATACGCAGTATTTT. It yields the protein CSVRGANTDTQYF. This chain joins TRBV29-1 and TRBJ2-3, with D perhaps matching TRBD1 or TRBD2 (5 bases each). Germline V gene sequence: CDR1 SQVTM, CDR2 ANQGSEA. Trimming shortened V by 6 bases and J by 2 bases, and 12 bases separated the two germline ends. There are 13 residues in the CDR3.

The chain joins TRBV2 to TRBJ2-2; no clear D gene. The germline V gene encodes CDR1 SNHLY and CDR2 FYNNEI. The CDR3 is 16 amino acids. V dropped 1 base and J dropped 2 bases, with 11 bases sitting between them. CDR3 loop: CASSEVRRINTGELFF. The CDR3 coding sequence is TGTGCCAGCAGTGAAGTCCGACGAATTAACACCGGGGAGCTGTTTTTT.

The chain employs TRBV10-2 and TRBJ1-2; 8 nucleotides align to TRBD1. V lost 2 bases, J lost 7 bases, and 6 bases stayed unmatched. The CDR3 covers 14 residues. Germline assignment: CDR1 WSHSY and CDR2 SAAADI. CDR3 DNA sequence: TGCGCCAGCAGTGAGAACGACAGGGGCTCTGGCTACACCTTC. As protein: CASSENDRGSGYTF.